A selection of T cell receptor beta chains follows, all from one sample in a study of shared clonotypes between healthy human individuals. This table comes from immunoSEQ multiplex PCR, and its TCRdb copy is limited to in-frame clones, with some not included. The data show hundreds of thousands of clones, roughly 70% seen once. The material sequenced was memory CD4+ T cells sorted from blood. The receptors originated from a man aged 25-45 years in good health. Both conserved end residues are part of each CDR3. The D gene is left open where the match is weak. A clone size is listed for some rows: how often the clone was seen (once, few, many), or a class if it is expanded.

15,-,TRBJ2-1,-,TRBV5-1,TGCGCCAGCAGCTTGATTTCCGGGCTTGGCAATGAGCAGTTCTTC,CASSLISGLGNEQFF
17,TRBD1,TRBJ2-1,-,TRBV10-3,TGTGCCATCAGTGAGTCCTGGGGACAGGGACTCTACAATGAGCAGTTCTTC,CAISESWGQGLYNEQFF
17,-,TRBJ1-3,-,TRBV18,TGTGCCAGCTCACCTGAGACAGGTGGATTATCTGGAAACACCATATATTTT,CASSPETGGLSGNTIYF
15,-,TRBJ2-3,-,TRBV10-3,TGTGCCATCAGTGACCTAGTTGCAGTAGGAGATACGCAGTATTTT,CAISDLVAVGDTQYF
12,TRBD1,TRBJ2-7,-,TRBV28,TGTGCCAGCAGGGACAGGGTCTACGAGCAGTACTTC,CASRDRVYEQYF
16,TRBD1,TRBJ1-1,-,TRBV18,TGTGCCAGCTCACCGCCCGGGACAGGGGTGGATGGTGAAGCTTTCTTT,CASSPPGTGVDGEAFF
16,-,TRBJ2-7,-,TRBV15,TGTGCCACCAGCAGAGTGGGCGGGTCGAGCTCCTACGAGCAGTACTTC,CATSRVGGSSSYEQYF
14,-,TRBJ2-7,-,TRBV11-2,TGTGCCAGCAGCTTAGCTCAGACGGCGTACGAGCAGTACTTC,CASSLAQTAYEQYF
14,-,TRBJ2-5,-,TRBV5-4,TGTGCCAGCAGCGAGGGAAGTTACCAAGAGACCCAGTACTTC,CASSEGSYQETQYF
19,-,TRBJ2-4,-,TRBV9,TGTGCCAGCAGCGTCCTCTTTCGGAGGGACCTACTAGCCAAAAACATTCAGTACTTC,CASSVLFRRDLLAKNIQYF
13,-,TRBJ1-1,once,TRBV18,TGTGCCAGCTCACCGCAACAGAACACTGAAGCTTTCTTT,CASSPQQNTEAFF
16,TRBD1,TRBJ2-1,-,TRBV11-1,TGTGCCAGCAGCCTAGGGTTGACAGGGACCTACAATGAGCAGTTCTTC,CASSLGLTGTYNEQFF
17,TRBD2,TRBJ2-3,-,TRBV11-2,TGTGCCAGCAGCCCTTGGACTAGCGGAACTAGCACAGATACGCAGTATTTT,CASSPWTSGTSTDTQYF
14,-,TRBJ2-7,-,TRBV7-9,TGTGCCAGCAGCCTAGGAGGACTCGACTACGAGCAGTACTTC,CASSLGGLDYEQYF
14,TRBD1,TRBJ1-1,-,TRBV7-2,TGTGCCAGCAGGTTAACAGGGGGCAACACTGAAGCTTTCTTT,CASRLTGGNTEAFF
14,-,TRBJ2-3,-,TRBV10-3,TGTGCCATCAGTGAGCTGACTAGGTTAGATACGCAGTATTTT,CAISELTRLDTQYF
14,-,TRBJ2-5,-,TRBV5-1,TGCGCCAGCAGCACTGGCGGGGCCTTCGAGACCCAGTACTTC,CASSTGGAFETQYF
15,-,TRBJ2-2,-,TRBV6-1,TGTGCCAGCAGTGATAGTTGGGGGATGGGCGGGGAGCTGTTTTTT,CASSDSWGMGGELFF
16,-,TRBJ2-7,-,TRBV18,TGTGCCAGCTCACCATATCAGAGCGGATTCTCCTACGAGCAGTACTTC,CASSPYQSGFSYEQYF
15,TRBD1,TRBJ1-5,-,TRBV2,TGTGCCAGCAGTGATGGGACAGGGAGAGATCAGCCCCAGCATTTT,CASSDGTGRDQPQHF
19,TRBD2,TRBJ2-1,-,TRBV5-1,TGCGCCAGCAGCCTCCTTGGTGTAAATAGCGGGAGTAAGTTCAATGAGCAGTTCTTC,CASSLLGVNSGSKFNEQFF
15,TRBD2,TRBJ2-7,-,TRBV11-3,TGTGCCAGCAGTCCGGGACGCCGGGGGGACTACGAGCAGTACTTC,CASSPGRRGDYEQYF
14,-,TRBJ1-1,once,TRBV19,TGTGCCAGTAGTTCCTACCTTGGGAACACTGAAGCTTTCTTT,CASSSYLGNTEAFF
13,TRBD1,TRBJ2-5,-,TRBV18,TGTGCCAGCTCACCAGGGACAGGAGAGACCCAGTACTTC,CASSPGTGETQYF
14,-,TRBJ2-7,-,TRBV5-1,TGCGCCAGCAGCTTTCGGGGGACGAACTACGAGCAGTACTTC,CASSFRGTNYEQYF
11,-,TRBJ2-5,-,TRBV20-1,TGCAGTGCTAGAGAAGGGCCGACCCAGTACTTC,CSAREGPTQYF
11,-,TRBJ2-7,-,TRBV28,TGTGCCAGCAGTCTAGGCTACGAGCAGTACTTC,CASSLGYEQYF
15,TRBD2,TRBJ2-1,-,TRBV5-6,TGTGCCAGCAGCCGCGGGACTAGCGACTACAATGAGCAGTTCTTC,CASSRGTSDYNEQFF
18,TRBD2,TRBJ2-1,-,TRBV7-2,TGTGCCAGCAGCCACAGTTTTTCCTGGGGACTAGCGGGAGTTGAGCAGTTCTTC,CASSHSFSWGLAGVEQFF
14,-,TRBJ2-1,-,TRBV27,TGTGCCAGCAGTTTATTCCAGAATTACAATGAGCAGTTCTTC,CASSLFQNYNEQFF
16,-,TRBJ1-2,few,TRBV7-2,TGTGCCAGCAGCCTCGAGGCGGTGGGGGGGGCTGGCGGCTACACCTTC,CASSLEAVGGAGGYTF
15,-,TRBJ2-3,few,TRBV18,TGTGCCAGCTCACCAAGGACGGGAAGCACAGATACGCAGTATTTT,CASSPRTGSTDTQYF
15,-,TRBJ1-1,few,TRBV5-5,TGTGCCAGCAGCTTATCCAGGGTTGGAGGAACTGAAGCTTTCTTT,CASSLSRVGGTEAFF
14,TRBD1,TRBJ2-7,-,TRBV5-1,TGCGCCAGCGAAGACTTACAGGGGGGTGGCGAGCAGTACTTC,CASEDLQGGGEQYF
17,TRBD2,TRBJ2-1,once,TRBV27,TGTGCCAGCAGTTTAACGGCGGGTGCGGGAGGGCCTCTTGAGCAGTTCTTC,CASSLTAGAGGPLEQFF
14,TRBD1,TRBJ1-5,-,TRBV7-7,TGTGCCAGCAGCTTTAGACAGGGTTGTCAGCCCCAGCATTTT,CASSFRQGCQPQHF
16,TRBD1,TRBJ2-7,few,TRBV18,TGTGCCAGCTCAACCGGACAGGGGGCTCTCGGGGTCGAGCAGTACTTC,CASSTGQGALGVEQYF
16,TRBD2,TRBJ2-3,-,TRBV19,TGTGCCAGTAGTATGCTAGCGGGAGGCTTTTCAGATACGCAGTATTTT,CASSMLAGGFSDTQYF
14,TRBD2,TRBJ2-1,-,TRBV19,TGTGCCAGTAGTACCGGGACTAGCGGGAGGTTCCAGTTCTTC,CASSTGTSGRFQFF
18,TRBD2,TRBJ2-1,-,TRBV27,TGTGCCAGCAGTTTAAAGGGGATAGGAGCGGGAGGGTACAATGAGCAGTTCTTC,CASSLKGIGAGGYNEQFF
13,-,TRBJ1-5,-,TRBV4-1,TGCGCCAGCAGCCAAAGCCCTTTCCAGCCCCAGCATTTT,CASSQSPFQPQHF